This is a list of T cell receptor beta chains from one sample in a study of vaccination and CD4 T cells after COVID-19. The antigens these receptors bind are not known. TCRdb re-called the PCR reads with MiXCR, one entry per CDR3 protein. The profile shows 7,500 to 9,000 distinct CDR3 sequences, approximately 51% of them singletons. Sequencing was done on a sample of CD4+ T cells from blood, cultured in vitro. The source of these receptors is a human donor who had recovered from COVID-19. Both conserved end residues are part of each CDR3. A D gene is named only where the DNA matches it firmly. The size entry is marked missing in some rows and otherwise reads once, few, many or a size class.

abundance	d_gene	v_gene	j_gene	CDR3nt	CDR3aa
NA	TRBD1	TRBV6-1	TRBJ1-3	TGTGCCAGCGGCCGGACAGGGCCTGCCTCTGGAAACACCATATATTTT	CASGRTGPASGNTIYF
few	TRBD2	TRBV7-2	TRBJ2-3	TGTGCCAGCAGCTTAGATCGTGGGCGGCGGGAGCGGACAGATACGCAGTATTTT	CASSLDRGRRERTDTQYF
few	NA	TRBV6-1	TRBJ1-2	TGTGCCAGCAGTGAAGTTGGCTACACCTTC	CASSEVGYTF
few	NA	TRBV20-1	TRBJ1-2	TGCAGTGCTAGCTCGGGAGGGGGCTATGGCTACACCTTC	CSASSGGGYGYTF
NA	NA	TRBV5-4	TRBJ1-1	TGTGCCAGCAGCTTGGCCGACAGAGACACTGAAGCTTTCTTT	CASSLADRDTEAFF
NA	NA	TRBV28	TRBJ1-6	TGTGCCAGCAGTTTAACCTATAATTCACCCCTCCACTTT	CASSLTYNSPLHF
once	NA	TRBV6-1	TRBJ2-7	TGTGCCAGCAGTGACGGCTCCTACGAGCAGTACTTC	CASSDGSYEQYF
NA	NA	TRBV20-1	TRBJ1-6	TGCAGTGCTAGATCCCTTTACCGGAATTCACCCCTCCACTTT	CSARSLYRNSPLHF
NA	NA	TRBV6-5	TRBJ2-3	TGTGCCAGCAGTTACGCGGGAAGCACAGATACGCAGTATTTT	CASSYAGSTDTQYF
NA	NA	TRBV10-3	TRBJ2-5	TGTGCCATCAGTGAGTCGACCCCCGAGACCCAGTACTTC	CAISESTPETQYF
NA	NA	TRBV14	TRBJ1-3	TGTGCCAGCAGCCAAGTGGTCGCGGGAAACACCATATATTTT	CASSQVVAGNTIYF
medium-sized	TRBD1	TRBV5-1	TRBJ2-1	TGCGCCAGCAGCTTGCAGGGGGCCCCCTCCTACAATGAGCAGTTCTTC	CASSLQGAPSYNEQFF
few	NA	TRBV21-1	TRBJ2-5	TGTGCCAGCAGCAAACCCCTCCACCCGTACCAAGAGACCCAGTACTTC	CASSKPLHPYQETQYF
NA	NA	TRBV20-1	TRBJ1-5	TGCAGTGCTAGGAGGGGGAATAGCAATCAGCCCCAGCATTTT	CSARRGNSNQPQHF
NA	NA	TRBV6-5	TRBJ1-2	TGTGCCAGCAGTTACTCCGAGGGTAGGGGGGACTATGGCTACACCTTC	CASSYSEGRGDYGYTF
NA	NA	TRBV15	TRBJ2-7	TGTGCCACCAGCAGAGACAAAATCGTCGACGAGCAGTACTTC	CATSRDKIVDEQYF
once	TRBD2	TRBV7-2	TRBJ2-2	TGTGCCAGCAGCTTGTTTGGGCTAGCGGGGGATCTCGGGGAGCTGTTTTTT	CASSLFGLAGDLGELFF
few	NA	TRBV7-8	TRBJ2-7	TGTGCCAGCAGCTTAGTGCTGGCGGGACGGGGGTCCTACGAGCAGTACTTC	CASSLVLAGRGSYEQYF
NA	TRBD2	TRBV11-2	TRBJ2-7	TGTGCCAGCAGCTTCCAGGGACTAGCGGAGGACTTC	CASSFQGLAEDF
NA	TRBD2	TRBV7-2	TRBJ2-3	TGTGCCAGCAGCTTAACTAGCGGGGGGGCCATAGATACGCAGTATTTT	CASSLTSGGAIDTQYF
NA	NA	TRBV7-3	TRBJ1-1	TGTGCCAGCAGCTCATCAGGCGGGGGAGCCACTGAAGCTTTCTTT	CASSSSGGGATEAFF
few	TRBD2	TRBV7-8	TRBJ2-2	TGTGCCAGCAGCTTAGGGTTCGGGACTAGCGCGTCCGGGGAGCTGTTTTTT	CASSLGFGTSASGELFF
NA	TRBD1	TRBV19	TRBJ1-5	TGTGCCAGCACCGGGACAGGCAAGAGGCATTTT	CASTGTGKRHF
few	TRBD2	TRBV20-1	TRBJ2-2	TGCAGTGCTAGAGGGAGCGGGAGCGGCACCGGGGAGCTGTTTTTT	CSARGSGSGTGELFF
few	TRBD1	TRBV2	TRBJ1-2	TGTGCCAGCAGTGCAGGACAGGCCTATGGCTACACCTTC	CASSAGQAYGYTF
few	NA	TRBV7-9	TRBJ1-6	TGTGCCAGCAGCTTTCAGGGAAATAATTCACCCCTCCACTTT	CASSFQGNNSPLHF
NA	NA	TRBV2	TRBJ2-5	TGTGCCAGCCGGCGGGACATTCTTGAGACCCAGTACTTC	CASRRDILETQYF
NA	NA	TRBV20-1	TRBJ2-7	TGCAGTGCTAGAGCCGCAGGGCGTAATGTCGAGCAGTACTTC	CSARAAGRNVEQYF
NA	TRBD1	TRBV2	TRBJ2-5	TGTGCCAGCGGTCGGACAGGCCAAGAGACCCAGTACTTC	CASGRTGQETQYF
NA	NA	TRBV6-5	TRBJ1-1	TGTGCCAGCAGTTCACCGGGACGACTGTTGGAAACCGCTGAAGCTTTCTTT	CASSSPGRLLETAEAFF
NA	TRBD1	TRBV6-1	TRBJ1-1	TGTGCCAGCACCAGGGACAGGGCGAACACTGAAGCTTTCTTT	CASTRDRANTEAFF
NA	NA	TRBV20-1	TRBJ1-5	TGCAGTGCTAGACAGGCAAGCAATCAGCCCCAGCATTTT	CSARQASNQPQHF
NA	NA	TRBV28	TRBJ2-1	TGTGCCAGTGGCCGCAATGAGCAGTTCTTC	CASGRNEQFF
few	TRBD1	TRBV27	TRBJ2-7	TGTGCCAGCAGTTTATCACTCGACTGGACAGGGGGAGGCGAGCAGTACTTC	CASSLSLDWTGGGEQYF
NA	NA	TRBV20-1	TRBJ1-3	TGCAGTGCTATCGGTGCCAGGTCCCCGGCCGCCGGTAAGTTCGGAAACACCATATATTTT	CSAIGARSPAAGKFGNTIYF
NA	TRBD1	TRBV4-3	TRBJ1-1	TGCGCCAGCAGCCAAGAGTGGACAGGGGACACTGAAGCTTTCTTT	CASSQEWTGDTEAFF
NA	NA	TRBV20-1	TRBJ2-1	TGCAGTGCTCGCAAACAGGCGGATGAGCAGTTCTTC	CSARKQADEQFF
few	TRBD2	TRBV7-9	TRBJ2-6	TGTGCCAGCACCCGAGGCGGTAGCGGGGGATCTGGGGCCAACGTCCTGACTTTC	CASTRGGSGGSGANVLTF
NA	NA	TRBV15	TRBJ1-2	TGTGCCACCAGCAGAGATGCTGGCAGGGGATATGGCTACACCTTC	CATSRDAGRGYGYTF
NA	NA	TRBV6-1	TRBJ2-5	TGTGCCAGCAGTGATATGAGCTGGCCTGGGCAAGAGACCCAGTACTTC	CASSDMSWPGQETQYF
few	NA	TRBV6-1	TRBJ2-5	TGTGCCAGCAGCAGCGGGGAGACCCAGTACTTC	CASSSGETQYF
NA	NA	TRBV6-5	TRBJ1-6	TGTGCCAGCAGTTACTACCGGCCGCGGGGTTCACCCCTCCACTTT	CASSYYRPRGSPLHF
once	NA	TRBV11-3	TRBJ1-1	TGTGCCAGCGTCGGAGGGACCGAGGAAGCTTTCTTT	CASVGGTEEAFF
NA	NA	TRBV2	TRBJ1-1	TGTGCCAGCACTACGGACGTGAACACTGAAGCTTTCTTT	CASTTDVNTEAFF
NA	NA	TRBV18	TRBJ2-3	TGTGCCAGCTCACCGACAGCGACAGATACGCAGTATTTT	CASSPTATDTQYF
once	NA	TRBV5-6	TRBJ1-1	TGTGCCAGCAGCTTCGACTCGAACACTGAAGCTTTCTTT	CASSFDSNTEAFF
NA	TRBD1	TRBV6-1	TRBJ2-5	TGTGCCAGCAACCAAATAGGACAGGCTGTTCCAGAGACCCAGTACTTC	CASNQIGQAVPETQYF
few	NA	TRBV21-1	TRBJ2-1	TGTGCCAGCAGCAAAGCCCTAGCGACGATATATGAGCAGTTCTTC	CASSKALATIYEQFF
NA	TRBD1	TRBV20-1	TRBJ2-1	TGCAGTGCTCCAAAGGGACAGGGCGTTTACAATGAGCAGTTCTTC	CSAPKGQGVYNEQFF
NA	NA	TRBV6-1	TRBJ1-2	TGTGCCAGCAGTGAAGGGAGGGACTATGGCTACACCTTC	CASSEGRDYGYTF
NA	NA	TRBV7-9	TRBJ2-1	TGTGCCAGCAGCTTTGCAGGGCAAAGGTATGAGCAGTTCTTC	CASSFAGQRYEQFF
NA	NA	TRBV6-5	TRBJ2-1	TGTGCCAGCAGTTACTACCCTAGCGCTGAGCAGTTCTTC	CASSYYPSAEQFF
NA	NA	TRBV7-9	TRBJ1-3	TGTGCCAGCAGCTTAGGTTTATCGAATCTCTCTGGAAACACCATATATTTT	CASSLGLSNLSGNTIYF
NA	NA	TRBV9	TRBJ2-5	TGTGCCAGCAGCCTCCCGGGCGGGGACTTCCAAGAGACCCAGTACTTC	CASSLPGGDFQETQYF
NA	TRBD2	TRBV6-5	TRBJ2-1	TGTGCCAGCAGTTACTCCGCTGGGGGGGTTGAGCAGTTCTTC	CASSYSAGGVEQFF
NA	TRBD1	TRBV2	TRBJ1-5	TGTGCCAGCAGTAAGGACAGGGTAACCCAGCCCCAGCATTTT	CASSKDRVTQPQHF
NA	NA	TRBV20-1	TRBJ2-1	TGCAGTGCTAGAGATAGCACGAGCTCCTACAATGAGCAGTTCTTC	CSARDSTSSYNEQFF
NA	NA	TRBV20-1	TRBJ1-6	TGCAGTGCTAGAGCTCCCCAATCACCCCTCCACTTT	CSARAPQSPLHF